Listed below are T cell receptor beta chains from one sample, sequenced in a study of radiation and T cells in renal cell carcinoma. Libraries were prepared by immunoSEQ multiplex PCR; TCRdb keeps only in-frame clonotypes and omits some of them. The sample shows tens of thousands of clones, more than 75% of them seen only once. Material: blood, obtained from a patient whose treatment included radiotherapy and nephrectomy. All receptors come from a man aged 55 to 69 with renal cell carcinoma. Each CDR3 is given with its conserved first and last residue. D genes are given only for firm matches. The size of a clone is reported for some rows only, either as once, few or many, or as a class for expanded clones.

size,J,V,D,CDR3,DNA
once,TRBJ2-5,TRBV5-4,NA,CAVSDGNQETQYF,TGTGCCGTATCTGACGGGAACCAAGAGACCCAGTACTTC
NA,TRBJ2-5,TRBV5-1,NA,CASSLEGAQYF,TGCGCCAGCAGCTTGGAAGGGGCCCAGTACTTC
NA,TRBJ2-3,TRBV12-2,NA,CASRLALLAGADTDTQYF,TGTGCAAGTCGCTTAGCATTACTAGCGGGAGCGGACACAGATACGCAGTATTTT
NA,TRBJ1-2,TRBV15,NA,CATSKHRENYGYTF,TGTGCCACCAGCAAGCACAGGGAGAACTATGGCTACACCTTC
NA,TRBJ1-4,TRBV30,TRBD1,CAWTWDRGHEKLFF,TGTGCCTGGACCTGGGACAGGGGTCATGAAAAACTGTTTTTT
medium-sized,TRBJ2-7,TRBV7-9,TRBD1,CASSTTGVTYEQYF,TGTGCCAGCAGCACGACAGGGGTGACCTACGAGCAGTACTTC
few,TRBJ2-6,TRBV25-1,TRBD2,CASSDSGFSGANVLTF,TGTGCCAGCAGTGATAGCGGGTTCTCTGGGGCCAACGTCCTGACTTTC
few,TRBJ1-6,TRBV5-8,NA,CASSLGHGSPLHF,TGTGCCAGCAGCTTGGGACATGGGTCACCCCTCCACTTT
NA,TRBJ1-6,TRBV4-3,TRBD1,CASSRTGQGNSPLHF,TGCGCCAGCAGCCGTACGGGACAGGGGAATTCACCCCTCCACTTT
NA,TRBJ2-2,TRBV5-8,NA,CASSLGRMAGELFF,TGTGCCAGCAGCTTGGGTCGTATGGCGGGGGAGCTGTTTTTT
NA,TRBJ2-2,TRBV10-2,NA,CASSVARVGTGELFF,TGCGCCAGCAGTGTAGCCAGGGTGGGCACCGGGGAGCTGTTTTTT
NA,TRBJ2-1,TRBV11-2,TRBD2,CASSLGGSGSSYNEQFF,TGTGCCAGCAGCTTAGGAGGTAGCGGGAGCTCCTACAATGAGCAGTTCTTC
NA,TRBJ1-2,TRBV5-1,NA,CASTEGSTYGYTF,TGCGCCAGCACGGAGGGGTCGACTTATGGCTACACCTTC
NA,TRBJ2-5,TRBV5-1,NA,CASSLAVGETQYF,TGCGCCAGCAGCTTGGCAGTGGGGGAGACCCAGTACTTC
NA,TRBJ1-1,TRBV5-6,NA,CASSLGDGEYMNTEAFF,TGTGCCAGCAGCTTGGGGGACGGAGAATACATGAACACTGAAGCTTTCTTT
NA,TRBJ2-5,TRBV28,NA,CASSLQETQYF,TGTGCCAGCAGTCTCCAAGAGACCCAGTACTTC
NA,TRBJ2-6,TRBV6-5,NA,CAIRDPSGANVLTF,TGTGCCATAAGGGACCCATCTGGGGCCAACGTCCTGACTTTC
NA,TRBJ2-5,TRBV6-6,NA,CASSYLVRVETQYF,TGTGCCAGCAGTTATCTTGTCCGGGTTGAGACCCAGTACTTC
NA,TRBJ2-5,TRBV7-2,TRBD2,CASSLDAGVWETQYF,TGTGCCAGCAGCTTAGATGCGGGAGTCTGGGAGACCCAGTACTTC
NA,TRBJ2-3,TRBV5-1,NA,CASSLAATPPANTQYF,TGCGCCAGCAGCTTGGCCGCGACCCCCCCCGCTAATACGCAGTATTTT
NA,TRBJ1-2,TRBV5-8,NA,CASSLGGWTAGYGYTF,TGTGCCAGCAGCCTCGGGGGGTGGACAGCAGGCTATGGCTACACCTTC
few,TRBJ2-1,TRBV19,NA,CASNIRGNEQFF,TGTGCCAGTAATATTCGTGGGAATGAGCAGTTCTTC
NA,TRBJ2-3,TRBV27,TRBD2,CASSRSGRIDTQYF,TGTGCCAGCAGTCGGAGCGGGAGAATAGATACGCAGTATTTT
NA,TRBJ1-1,TRBV29-1,NA,CSVDAVGGTEAFF,TGCAGCGTTGATGCAGTGGGGGGCACTGAAGCTTTCTTT
NA,TRBJ1-1,TRBV19,TRBD1,CASRVQGAQGSINTEAFF,TGTGCCAGTAGGGTACAGGGGGCGCAAGGGTCCATCAACACTGAAGCTTTCTTT
NA,TRBJ2-7,TRBV10-2,NA,CASIGPRYEQYF,TGCGCCAGCATCGGACCCCGATACGAGCAGTACTTC
NA,TRBJ2-7,TRBV5-5,NA,CASSLVAGAYEQYF,TGTGCCAGCAGCCTGGTGGCAGGGGCCTACGAGCAGTACTTC
few,TRBJ2-1,TRBV6-4,NA,CASSDSDYNEQFF,TGTGCCAGCAGTGACTCGGACTACAATGAGCAGTTCTTC
NA,TRBJ1-3,TRBV18,NA,CASSPVGGLVGNTIYF,TGTGCCAGCTCACCGGTCGGGGGACTGGTAGGAAACACCATATATTTT
NA,TRBJ1-1,TRBV18,TRBD1,CASSPRQGGTEAFF,TGTGCCAGCTCACCGCGACAGGGGGGCACTGAAGCTTTCTTT
NA,TRBJ1-1,TRBV11-2,TRBD1,CASSLDGQGGAFF,TGTGCCAGCAGCTTAGATGGACAGGGGGGAGCTTTCTTT
NA,TRBJ1-4,TRBV14,NA,CASSQGGRNNEKLFF,TGTGCCAGCAGCCAAGGTGGTAGAAATAATGAAAAACTGTTTTTT
NA,TRBJ1-1,TRBV6-6,TRBD1,CASSLTGVGAEAFF,TGTGCCAGCAGTCTCACAGGGGTAGGCGCTGAAGCTTTCTTT
NA,TRBJ2-7,TRBV7-9,TRBD2,CASSLYLGLAGIYEQYF,TGTGCCAGCAGCTTATATCTAGGATTAGCGGGGATCTACGAGCAGTACTTC
NA,TRBJ2-1,TRBV11-3,TRBD2,CASSSAGGDLNEQFF,TGTGCCAGCAGCTCCGCGGGAGGGGACCTCAATGAGCAGTTCTTC
medium-sized,TRBJ1-1,TRBV30,TRBD1,CAWAKTGSSSF,TGTGCCTGGGCCAAGACAGGGAGTAGCTCTTTT
NA,TRBJ1-5,TRBV2,NA,CASNRDGRNQPQHF,TGTGCCAGCAACCGGGACGGGAGGAATCAGCCCCAGCATTTT
NA,TRBJ2-3,TRBV9,TRBD2,CASSVSGTSGSTDTQYF,TGTGCCAGCAGCGTCAGCGGGACTAGCGGGAGCACAGATACGCAGTATTTT
NA,TRBJ2-7,TRBV7-2,TRBD2,CASSLWASGLAYEQYF,TGTGCCAGCAGCTTATGGGCTAGCGGTTTAGCCTACGAGCAGTACTTC
NA,TRBJ2-3,TRBV7-9,NA,CASRSGWATDTQYF,TGTGCCAGCAGGTCAGGGTGGGCCACAGATACGCAGTATTTT
once,TRBJ2-7,TRBV7-2,TRBD2,CASHIAGGPGNEQYF,TGTGCCAGTCATATAGCGGGAGGGCCTGGCAACGAGCAGTACTTC
NA,TRBJ2-7,TRBV19,NA,CASSQNGESPYEQYF,TGTGCCAGTAGCCAAAACGGGGAGTCCCCCTACGAGCAGTACTTC
NA,TRBJ2-7,TRBV2,NA,CASSRDIYEQYF,TGTGCCAGCAGCCGGGACATCTACGAGCAGTACTTC
NA,TRBJ2-7,TRBV11-2,NA,CASSLQYTSSYEQYF,TGTGCCAGCAGCTTACAGTATACAAGCTCCTACGAGCAGTACTTC
few,TRBJ1-2,TRBV10-2,TRBD1,CASRPGTGGYTF,TGCGCCAGCAGACCCGGGACAGGGGGCTACACCTTC
NA,TRBJ2-7,TRBV18,NA,CASSPDQISYEQYF,TGTGCCAGCTCACCGGACCAGATTTCCTACGAGCAGTACTTC
NA,TRBJ2-1,TRBV6-1,TRBD2,CASSVTSGFVSEQFF,TGTGCCAGCAGTGTAACTAGCGGTTTCGTTAGTGAGCAGTTCTTC
NA,TRBJ1-3,TRBV18,NA,CASSPSPGTIYF,TGTGCCAGCTCACCATCTCCCGGAACCATATATTTT
NA,TRBJ1-2,TRBV5-1,NA,CASSLGTGGYGYTF,TGCGCCAGCAGCTTGGGAACGGGGGGCTATGGCTACACCTTC
NA,TRBJ2-7,TRBV9,TRBD1,CASSVSPGQGAYEQYF,TGTGCCAGCAGCGTCTCGCCGGGACAGGGGGCTTACGAGCAGTACTTC
NA,TRBJ1-6,TRBV7-8,NA,CASSLASPLHF,TGTGCCAGCAGCTTAGCGTCACCCCTCCACTTT
NA,TRBJ2-3,TRBV20-1,NA,CSASPADTQYF,TGCAGTGCTAGTCCAGCAGATACGCAGTATTTT
NA,TRBJ2-7,TRBV5-1,NA,CASSFTGSWEQYF,TGCGCCAGCAGCTTTACAGGCTCTTGGGAGCAGTACTTC
NA,TRBJ2-1,TRBV5-4,TRBD1,CASSPPGQGSYNEQFF,TGTGCCAGCAGCCCCCCGGGACAGGGATCCTACAATGAGCAGTTCTTC
NA,TRBJ1-4,TRBV6-6,NA,CASSYVGSTVEKLFF,TGTGCCAGCAGTTACGTGGGCAGTACTGTTGAAAAACTGTTTTTT
NA,TRBJ1-4,TRBV7-6,TRBD1,CASSPLTGGASNEKLFF,TGTGCCAGCAGCCCCTTAACAGGGGGAGCATCAAATGAAAAACTGTTTTTT
few,TRBJ1-1,TRBV9,NA,CASSEGGGTEAFF,TGTGCCAGCAGCGAGGGGGGAGGCACTGAAGCTTTCTTT
NA,TRBJ2-3,TRBV30,NA,CAWTGLAGDTQYF,TGTGCCTGGACGGGCCTAGCCGGGGATACGCAGTATTTT
NA,TRBJ1-4,TRBV19,TRBD1,CASSRDSKKLFF,TGTGCCAGTAGTAGGGACAGTAAAAAACTGTTTTTT